This T cell receptor (beta chain) was sequenced in a study of regulatory T cells in long-lasting Graves disease (dated by TCRdb to the early 2020s). For context, the study as a whole: Antithyroid drugs had been taken for less than 3 months by newly diagnosed Graves' disease patients. The study was conducted in China and was registered as a clinical trial. Patients with persistent Graves' disease were compared with patients with newly diagnosed Graves' disease using TCR sequencing and RNA sequencing of peripheral blood. A total of about 35 samples underwent TCR sequencing, from about 13 patients with persistent Graves' disease and approximately 20 patients with newly diagnosed Graves' disease. The investigation overall reported the following: Lower TCR Shannon entropy and fewer highly expanded clones were observed in persistent Graves' disease patients than in newly diagnosed patients, which suggested clonal expansion. Only the TCR beta chain was sequenced and analyzed. Only peripheral blood was studied, because thyroid tissue, the primary lesion, was inaccessible. The authors noted that the small sample size was a limitation that may lower accuracy. Persistent disease showed preferential use of TRBV28, TRBJ1-2 and TRBJ2-5, whereas newly diagnosed disease favored TRBV20-1 and TRBJ2-1. Patients with persistent disease shared more public clonotypes (about 2,500) than newly diagnosed patients did (more than 900).

With regard to this clonotype: Its cognate antigen has yet to be identified. A much larger clone lies one base from this, so it may be a read error.

At the junction V is shortened by 5 bases and J by 4 bases, with 17 bases in between. From the cysteine through the phenylalanine, the CDR3 covers 15 amino acids. CDR3 DNA is the only sequence kept; it has 45 bases, read in frame from the first base. From a lookup of the germline V gene, CDR1 and CDR2 are MNHEY and SVGEGT. The library was made by multiplex PCR. TCRdb lists the instrument as Illumina HiSeq 4000. To build TCR beta libraries, CDR3 regions were amplified by Arm-PCR using iRepertoire HTBI primers. Before sequencing, the PCR products underwent gel purification. Per the source publication's procedure: Across samples, fewer than 70 TRBV and around 15 TRBJ segments were identified and used for gene usage analysis of CDR3 amino acid clonotypes. Filtered high-quality paired reads were merged into contigs using COPE and FqMerger. BLAST was used to align contigs to IMGT TRBV, TRBD and TRBJ reference genes, and CDR3 was defined according to IMGT. Any clonotype with a frequency above 0.1% was classified as a highly expanded clone. Repertoire diversity was measured by Shannon entropy, and V-J evenness by the Gini coefficient. Public clonotypes were defined as clonotypes shared by more than one individual. The public reads were run again by TCRdb, first through fastp at Q25 and then through MiXCR, and only productive beta chains were kept. Here each entry gathers all rows of one CDR3 protein and keeps the most common genes and DNA. V and J calls and clone size were set by TCRdb, not the authors. The table for this sample lists a few hundred thousand distinct CDR3 sequences; roughly 21% of them were counted only once. About 14% of the sample is taken by the ten largest.

This sample's time point label indicates: newly diagnosed GD, antithyroid drugs for less than 3 months. RNA was extracted from PBMCs in TRIzol for both TCR sequencing and RNA sequencing. The diagnosis of Graves' disease was made according to American Thyroid Association guidelines. Patients were recruited from an endocrinology department in Xi'an, China. From each patient, around 9.3 milliliters of peripheral blood was collected into an EDTA anticoagulant tube. Ficoll Paque Plus density gradient separation was used to isolate PBMCs, and no additional T cell sorting was done. An Agilent 2100 Bioanalyzer and agarose gel were used to check RNA quality, while a NanoDrop 2000 measured RNA concentration.

The chain links TRBV6-2 or TRBV6-3 with TRBJ2-5; matching of 6 bases hints at TRBD2 as the D gene. The sequence came from a female donor with Graves disease. Source: peripheral blood mononuclear cells (PBMCs), taken at new diagnosis, from a patient treated with antithyroid drugs. DNA sequence: TGTGCCAGCAGTCCAATTAGGATTAGCGGAGAGACCCAGTACTTC. It encodes CASSPIRISGETQYF.